This note documents a single T cell receptor (beta chain) sequence. The antigen is undetermined. The sample originates from a study of shared clonotypes between healthy human individuals. In the study overall: Per donor, CD8 memory used one plate, CD8 naive used two, CD4 memory used three and CD4 naive used three.

CDR3 length: 15 amino acids. Trimming took 0 bases from V and 12 from J; bases not matched to a gene: 15. Germline V gene lookup returns CDR1 GTSNPN and CDR2 SVGIG (reference sequence). TCRdb keeps only in-frame clones here, not all; method: immunoSEQ multiplex PCR. This sample has approximately 2.1 million clones, with 85% to 95% found just once. Study results and caveats: When naive CD4 clonotypes were compared across several donors, 4% to 5.5% were shared.

Donors comprised only Caucasian adults living in Nashville, Tennessee. A split of CD4+ cells into CD45RA+ naive and CD45RA-negative memory subsets was performed. The sequencing sample was made of naive CD4+ T cells from PBMCs. Subset indicated: CD45RA+ positively selected. The chain couples TRBV30 to TRBJ2-5; 8 bases are shared with TRBD2. The receptor was derived from a young man in good health. Some clones in this sample may be carry-over from other donors' samples. As DNA, the CDR3 is TGTGCCTGGAGTGTTATCGGGGCCCCCACTAGCGGAAAGTACTTC. Amino acids: CAWSVIGAPTSGKYF.